This T cell receptor (beta chain) was identified in a study of tumor-infiltrating lymphocytes in primary liver carcinoma. Study in general: With diameters of about 4 to 11 cm, tumors were stage T1-T3 N0M0.

With approximately 470 ng total RNA as template and a constant-region primer, TCR beta cDNA was made. Nested multiplex PCR, run for three rounds with slightly modified ARM-PCR, yielded TCR beta libraries. The opening two PCR rounds, around 9 cycles each, paired TRBV1-TRBV30 forward primers with a C-beta reverse primer. Each CDR3 protein gets one entry after TCRdb re-called the multiplex PCR reads with MiXCR. This repertoire shows fewer than 75,000 distinct CDR3 sequences, around 64% found once; its top ten account for approximately 37%. Both RNA and DNA were isolated together from around 20-30 mg of bulk tissue that had not been sorted. Germline CDR1 reads SQVTM; CDR2 reads ANQGSEA. The CDR3 contains 15 residues. With respect to this clonotype: The junction departs from the called germline gene at one end, perhaps through a read error.

This chain uses TRBV29-1 with TRBJ2-5, with a tentative D call TRBD1 (6 bases). This receptor was taken from a man aged 40-49 years with primary liver carcinoma and hepatitis B virus infection. The sequenced material came from liver tumor tissue from sampling region 4. Subset here: tumor region T4, right-lateral pole. The CDR3 protein is CSVEADSGRAETQYF. CDR3 nucleotide sequence: TGCAGCGTCGAAGCGGACAGTGGGCGAGCAGAGACCCAGTACTTC.